This is a list of T cell receptor beta chains from one sample in a study of beta chain features in type 1 diabetes. The assay was immunoSEQ multiplex PCR, and TCRdb's table has in-frame clones only and misses some. This table has about 150,000 clones, around 10% appearing once. What was sequenced was central memory CD4+ T cells from blood. The receptor source for this set is a man aged 18 to 35 in good health. Each CDR3 is given with its conserved first and last residue.

J: TRBJ2-1
V: TRBV9
CDR3: CASSRGPANEQFF

J: TRBJ1-6
V: TRBV5-1
CDR3: CASSRGNNNSPLHF

J: TRBJ1-2
V: TRBV16
CDR3: CASSLPGASGGYTF

J: TRBJ1-1
V: TRBV9
CDR3: CASSPIRGMNTEAFF

J: TRBJ2-7
V: TRBV5-1
CDR3: CASSSGHPAYEQYF

J: TRBJ2-5
V: TRBV5-6
CDR3: CASSFLAEETQYF

J: TRBJ2-2
V: TRBV7-3
CDR3: CASSSTGTITGELFF

J: TRBJ2-3
V: TRBV15
CDR3: CATSRAPKADTQYF

J: TRBJ2-3
V: TRBV7-3
CDR3: CASSLLGGRTDTQYF

J: TRBJ1-2
V: TRBV20-1
CDR3: CSASSEYGYTF

J: TRBJ2-5
V: TRBV7-7
CDR3: CASSLVAGMQETQYF

J: TRBJ2-3
V: TRBV7-2
CDR3: CASTPGGRGTDTQYF